The 32 T cell receptor beta chains below all came from one sample that was sequenced in a study of cytomegalovirus exposure and HLA in healthy donors. The PCR used 60 Vbeta and 13 Jbeta primers. The table came from immunoSEQ multiplex PCR; TCRdb's copy has only in-frame clones and leaves some out. The sample has more than 75,000 clones, roughly three quarters seen once; the top ten hold approximately 3.8%. The sample was PBMCs. These receptors came from a woman aged 40 to 50 in good health and CMV-seronegative.

The chain carries TRBV30 and TRBJ1-1; D might be TRBD1 (5 bases). The germline V and J ends were trimmed by 7 bases and 2 bases, with 14 bases remaining between them. This CDR3 region has 13 residues. Germline values: CDR1 GTSNPN, CDR2 SVGIG (reference sequence). The CDR3 sequence: CASGRTANTEAFF. The DNA of the CDR3 is TGTGCCTCAGGGAGGACGGCAAACACTGAAGCTTTCTTT.

The genes are TRBV7-9 and TRBJ1-1; TRBD1 is a possible D gene (5 bases). Germline CDR1 SEHNR, CDR2 FQNEAQ (reference sequence). The V end was cut by 1 base, the J end by 9 bases, with 12 bases between. The CDR3 length is 13 residues. The CDR3 DNA follows: TGTGCCAGCAGCTTAGATGAACGGGGGAAAGCTTTCTTT. It specifies CASSLDERGKAFF.

This rearrangement joins TRBV6-6 to TRBJ2-5, with 7 nucleotides matching TRBD2. J gave up 0 bases and V 6 bases, and 10 bases lay outside the gene matches. Per the germline V gene, CDR1 is MNHNY and CDR2 is SVGAGI (reference sequence). The CDR3 totals 16 residues. CDR3 sequence: CASSGGWGGYQETQYF. DNA for the CDR3: TGTGCCAGCAGCGGCGGGTGGGGGGGGTACCAAGAGACCCAGTACTTC.

The chain couples TRBV6-5 to TRBJ2-1; 10 nucleotides match TRBD2. The length of the CDR3 is 15 residues. After removal of 4 bases from V and 4 bases from J, the junction contained 4 bases not matched to a gene. The germline V gene has CDR1 MNHEY and CDR2 SVGAGI. Written as DNA, the CDR3 is TGTGCCAGCAGTTTAGCGGGGGGCCGATACAATGAGCAGTTCTTC. This translates into CASSLAGGRYNEQFF.

This clone was seen a single time. DNA for the CDR3: TGTGCCAGCAGTGACGAACCTCAGAGGACAGGGGACACCTACGAGCAGTACTTC. It specifies CASSDEPQRTGDTYEQYF. The chain has TRBV2 and TRBJ2-7; 9 nucleotides match TRBD1. This CDR3 is 18 amino acids long. Per germline, CDR1 SNHLY and CDR2 FYNNEI. V lost 3 bases, J lost 2 bases, and 14 bases stayed unmatched.

The table lists this clone with a count of one. The rearrangement uses TRBV4-2 and TRBJ2-2; TRBD2 aligns across 8 bases. The CDR3 is 16 amino acids. With V trimmed by 0 bases and J by 4 bases, 4 bases remained unmatched. Germline CDR1 is LGHNA and CDR2 is YNFKEQ. The CDR3 coding sequence is TGTGCCAGCAGCCAAGATCGGGGGGGGCGCACCGGGGAGCTGTTTTTT. Protein sequence: CASSQDRGGRTGELFF.

On this clone: Its ends do not fully match the called genes, so a read error is possible. The V and J genes are TRBV18 and TRBJ2-3, with a weak D call TRBD1 (5 bases). The CDR3 extends over 13 amino acids. Germline values: CDR1 KGHSH, CDR2 LQKENI. CDR3 in DNA: TGTGCCAGCTCACCAGGGGTGACAGATGCGCAGTATTTT. The encoded protein is CASSPGVTDAQYF.

V usage is TRBV9 and J usage is TRBJ1-5; D is ambiguous. This CDR3 is built from 15 residues. The germline CDR1 and CDR2 sequences are SGDLS and YYNGEE. Between the trimmed V and J ends, which lost 4 bases and 0 bases, there was a span of 11 bases. CDR3 in DNA: TGTGCCAGCAGCTTGGACGGGGATAGCAATCAGCCCCAGCATTTT. Its protein is CASSLDGDSNQPQHF.

V usage is TRBV6-1 and J usage is TRBJ1-1, with 8 bases fitting TRBD1. Trimming removed 5 bases from V and 5 bases from J; junction bases left unmatched: 7. This CDR3 region has 14 residues. The germline V gene has CDR1 MNHNS and CDR2 SASEGT. CDR3 nucleotide sequence: TGTGCCAGCAGTTCGGGACAGGCTTCGACTGAAGCTTTCTTT. The encoded protein is CASSSGQASTEAFF.

Here the CDR3 reads CASLGGNGHEQFF. In DNA, the CDR3 is TGTGCCAGTTTAGGGGGCAACGGCCATGAGCAGTTCTTC. The V gene is TRBV6-5, the J gene TRBJ2-1; 7 bases map to TRBD1. Losses at the gene ends were 9 bases for V and 8 bases for J; bases not matched to a gene: 10. The length of the CDR3 is 13 residues. CDR1 and CDR2 from the germline V gene are MNHEY and SVGAGI.

The chain is built from TRBV10-3 and TRBJ2-1; 11 bases line up with TRBD1. Germline CDR1 is ENHRY and CDR2 is SYGVKD. This CDR3 spans 15 amino acids. Unmatched junction bases numbered 6, after V lost 3 bases and J lost 8 bases. As DNA, the CDR3 is TGTGCCATCAGTGAAGGGACAGGGGGGTTTCATGAGCAGTTCTTC. It encodes CAISEGTGGFHEQFF.

The CDR3: CASSLDRVDEQYF. DNA for the CDR3: TGTGCCAGCAGCTTGGACAGGGTGGACGAGCAGTACTTC. The chain is built from TRBV5-6 and TRBJ2-7; D perhaps matches TRBD1 (6 bases). The length of the CDR3 is 13 residues. Germline loops: CDR1 SGHDT, CDR2 YYEEEE. Trimming left V 0 bases short and J 5 bases short, with 9 bases between.

The chain has TRBV7-8 and TRBJ2-5, with D maybe TRBD2 (6 bases). Germline V CDR1 and CDR2: SGHVS, FQNEAQ. Trimming cost V 5 bases and J 1 base, with 11 bases left between them. The CDR3 loop spans 14 amino acids. The CDR3 region is CASSIGTFQETQYF. CDR3 sequence (DNA): TGTGCCAGCAGCATCGGGACTTTCCAAGAGACCCAGTACTTC.

V gene TRBV6-1 combines with J gene TRBJ2-2; 7 nucleotides match TRBD1. The J segment lost 0 bases and the V segment lost 1 base, leaving 8 bases of the junction unmatched. CDR1 MNHNS and CDR2 SASEGT come from the germline V gene. The CDR3 contains 18 residues. The CDR3 sequence: CASSEVMGQGANTGELFF. DNA for the CDR3: TGTGCCAGCAGTGAAGTAATGGGGCAGGGGGCGAACACCGGGGAGCTGTTTTTT.

This chain joins TRBV5-8 and TRBJ1-5, with D unresolved. CDR3 length: 16 amino acids. The V gene lost 2 bases and the J gene lost 4 bases, with 16 bases spanning the gap. Germline CDR1 is SGHTS and CDR2 is YDEGEE. Written as DNA, the CDR3 is TGTGCCAGCAGCTTTTATCTAGTTTCCCCAAATCAGCCCCAGCATTTT. Translating gives CASSFYLVSPNQPQHF.

The gene calls are TRBV25-1 and TRBJ1-2; D is unresolved. The V and J ends lost 0 bases and 4 bases respectively, with 9 bases between them. The CDR3 runs 14 residues. The germline CDR1 and CDR2 sequences are MGHDK and SYGVNS. The DNA for the CDR3 is TGTGCCAGCAGTGAATATACGGGAACCTATGGCTACACCTTC. Translation: CASSEYTGTYGYTF.

The chain employs TRBV19 and TRBJ2-7, with 7 bases fitting TRBD1. V shed 4 bases and J 3 bases; nucleotides not matched to a gene: 9. CDR1 and CDR2 from the germline V gene are LNHDA and SQIVND (reference sequence). The length of the CDR3 is 15 residues. CDR3 DNA: TGTGCCAGTAGTAGAGAACAGGGGATAAGCTACGAGCAGTACTTC. It encodes CASSREQGISYEQYF.

Concerning this clone: Germline is not matched at one junction end, which may reflect a read error. The chain has TRBV7-4 and TRBJ1-6; D may be TRBD1 (5 bases). This CDR3 contains 17 residues. Germline V gene lookup returns CDR1 SGHVT and CDR2 SQSDAQ. The CDR3 coding sequence is TGTGCCAGCAGCTTAGGAGCCGACAGCTCCTATAATTCACCCCTCAACTTT. Translation: CASSLGADSSYNSPLNF.

The chain employs TRBV9 and TRBJ1-4; D gene ambiguous. V was cut by 0 bases and J by 14 bases, with 11 bases left in between. The CDR3 runs 12 residues. Germline CDR1 and CDR2: SGDLS and YYNGEE. The CDR3 loop reads CASSVDEGLLFF. CDR3 coding DNA: TGTGCCAGCAGCGTAGATGAGGGTTTGCTGTTTTTT.

The V and J genes are TRBV5-4 and TRBJ1-4; tentatively, D is TRBD1 (6 bases). The V gene lost 1 base and the J gene lost 13 bases, with 14 bases spanning the gap. The V gene's germline CDR1 is SGHNT and CDR2 YYREEE (reference sequence). The CDR3 spans 13 residues. This CDR3 is CASSLRGGPGLFF. CDR3 sequence (DNA): TGTGCCAGCAGCTTGAGGGGGGGCCCGGGACTGTTTTTT.

The chain employs TRBV5-4 and TRBJ2-3, with 8 bases fitting TRBD2. The V gene end was trimmed by 3 bases and the J gene end by 5 bases; junction bases not matched to a gene: 5. The CDR3 spans 14 residues. Germline V gene lookup returns CDR1 SGHNT and CDR2 YYREEE (reference sequence). CDR3 bases: TGTGCCAGCAGCTCGGGGGGGGGTCAAGATACGCAGTATTTT. Protein product: CASSSGGGQDTQYF.

This clone showed up just a few times. This chain joins TRBV5-1 and TRBJ1-1; 8 bases are a match to TRBD1. Germline-derived CDR1 and CDR2 are SGHRS and YFSETQ. The CDR3 has 14 residues. V gave up 4 bases and J gave up 10 bases; unmatched junction bases: 12. CDR3 sequence reads: CASSRPGGTIRAFF. CDR3 DNA sequence: TGCGCCAGCAGCAGACCAGGGGGCACGATCCGAGCTTTCTTT.

CDR3 amino acids: CASSHSGAYEQYF. CDR3 in DNA: TGTGCCAGCAGCCATTCAGGGGCCTACGAGCAGTACTTC. V and J are TRBV14 and TRBJ2-7; D is perhaps TRBD1 (6 bases). The length of the CDR3 is 13 residues. Germline V lookup: CDR1 SGHDN, CDR2 FVKESK. Trimming removed 3 bases from V and 2 bases from J, with 8 bases in between.

This clone was seen more than once but under ten times. The chain uses TRBV5-1 and TRBJ2-7; TRBD1 is a possible D gene (5 bases). The CDR3 consists of 16 residues. The V gene lost 0 bases and the J gene lost 0 bases, with 13 bases spanning the gap. Germline V gene lookup returns CDR1 SGHRS and CDR2 YFSETQ. CDR3: CASSLVSGDSSYEQYF. CDR3 nucleotides: TGCGCCAGCAGCTTGGTATCAGGAGACAGCTCCTACGAGCAGTACTTC. The full variable domain, its missing parts supplied by reference TRBV5-1 and TRBJ2-7, is KAGVTQTPRYLIKTRGQQVTLSCSPISGHRSVSWYQQTPGQGLQFLFEYFSETQRNKGNFPGRFSGRQFSNSRSEMNVSTLELGDSALYLCASSLVSGDSSYEQYFGPGTRLTVT.

The chain is built from TRBV28 and TRBJ1-1; weak D call: TRBD1 (5 bases). Per germline, CDR1 MDHEN and CDR2 SYDVKM. Trimming shortened V by 9 bases and J by 0 bases, and 14 bases separated the two germline ends. This CDR3 has 14 amino acids. The CDR3 DNA sequence: TGTGCCAGTACACTCGGGGGGATGAACACTGAAGCTTTCTTT. Encoded protein: CASTLGGMNTEAFF.

V is TRBV5-6 and J is TRBJ1-5; possible D gene TRBD1, 5 bases. Deletions cut 5 bases from V and 0 bases from J, with 12 bases between. This CDR3 has 15 residues. From germline, CDR1 is SGHDT and CDR2 YYEEEE. CDR3 bases: TGTGCCAGCAGTTTAGCAGGGAATAGCAATCAGCCCCAGCATTTT. Amino acid sequence: CASSLAGNSNQPQHF.

Points on this clone: Within the sample, other DNA sequences also encode this same CDR3. The chain uses TRBV5-1 and TRBJ1-5, with 9 bases lining up with TRBD1. CDR3 size: 16 residues. Per germline, CDR1 SGHRS and CDR2 YFSETQ. Trimming removed 0 bases from V and 2 bases from J; junction bases left unmatched: 3. CDR3 sequence (DNA): TGCGCCAGCAGCTTGGAGGGACAGGGTGGCAATCAGCCCCAGCATTTT. Its translation is CASSLEGQGGNQPQHF.

The CDR3 spells CAWSVQRSEAFF. The DNA for the CDR3 is TGTGCCTGGAGTGTACAAAGATCTGAAGCTTTCTTT. The rearrangement joins TRBV30 to TRBJ1-1; unclear D gene. V was cut by 0 bases and J by 6 bases, with 8 bases left in between. The CDR3 is 12 amino acids. CDR1 is GTSNPN and CDR2 is SVGIG in the germline V gene (reference sequence).

The chain combines TRBV28 with TRBJ2-1; 12 nucleotides match TRBD1. Losses at the gene ends were 5 bases for V and 6 bases for J; bases not matched to a gene: 5. CDR3 length: 15 residues. Germline lookup yields CDR1 MDHEN and CDR2 SYDVKM. CDR3 residues: CASSLRDRGLNEQFF. The CDR3 coding sequence is TGTGCCAGCAGTCTACGGGACAGGGGGCTCAATGAGCAGTTCTTC.

The rearrangement uses TRBV30 and TRBJ2-2; tentatively, D is TRBD2 (5 bases). This CDR3 is 13 amino acids long. Germline assignment: CDR1 GTSNPN and CDR2 SVGIG (reference sequence). Trimming removed 4 bases from V and 5 bases from J, with 11 bases in between. The CDR3 DNA is TGTGCCTGGAAGGGAGCGAGGACCGGGGAGCTGTTTTTT. Protein product: CAWKGARTGELFF.

The chain is built from TRBV5-4 and TRBJ2-2; 7 bases agree with TRBD1. The CDR3 totals 15 residues. Germline CDR1 reads SGHNT; CDR2 reads YYREEE (reference sequence). The ends lost 4 bases at V and 2 bases at J; junction bases unmatched: 5. The CDR3 sequence: CASSPGQTNTGELFF. In DNA form, the CDR3 reads TGTGCCAGCAGCCCGGGACAGACAAACACCGGGGAGCTGTTTTTT.

V is TRBV4-3 and J is TRBJ2-3; D is possibly TRBD2 (5 bases). The CDR3 is made up of 13 amino acids. V dropped 1 base and J dropped 4 bases, with 6 bases sitting between them. Germline V gene lookup returns CDR1 LGHNA and CDR2 YSLEER. This CDR3 is CASSQGRADTQYF. The CDR3 coding sequence is TGCGCCAGCAGCCAAGGGCGGGCAGATACGCAGTATTTT.